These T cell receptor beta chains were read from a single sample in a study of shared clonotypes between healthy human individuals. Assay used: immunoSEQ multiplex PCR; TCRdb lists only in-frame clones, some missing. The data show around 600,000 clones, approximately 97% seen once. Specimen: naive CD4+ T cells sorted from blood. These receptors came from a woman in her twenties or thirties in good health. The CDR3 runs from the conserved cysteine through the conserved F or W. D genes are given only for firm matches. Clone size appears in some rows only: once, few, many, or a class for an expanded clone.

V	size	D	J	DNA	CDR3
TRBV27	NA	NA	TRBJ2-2	TGTGCCAGCAGTCTGGGGGCAGGGAGGGCCGGGGAGCTGTTTTTT	CASSLGAGRAGELFF
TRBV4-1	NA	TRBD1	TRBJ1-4	TGCGCCAGCAGCCACGGGACAGGGAGGACCCCAACTAATGAAAAACTGTTTTTT	CASSHGTGRTPTNEKLFF
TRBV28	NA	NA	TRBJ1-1	TGTGCCAGCAGTTTAAGTCACGAAGCTTTCTTT	CASSLSHEAFF
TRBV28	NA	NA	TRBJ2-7	TGTGCCAGTGGGATGTTGGGCTTCGCCTACGAGCAGTACTTC	CASGMLGFAYEQYF
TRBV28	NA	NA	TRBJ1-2	TGTGCCAGCAGTTTCCAGGGAGCAGGGCTGAACTATGGCTACACCTTC	CASSFQGAGLNYGYTF
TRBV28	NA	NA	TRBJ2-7	TGTGCCAGCAGTTCGCCAAATACCTACGAGCAGTACTTC	CASSSPNTYEQYF
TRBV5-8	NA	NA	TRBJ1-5	TGTGCCAGCAGCTACCGGTTACAGCCCCAGCATTTT	CASSYRLQPQHF
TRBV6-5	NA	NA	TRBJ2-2	TGTGCCAGCAGTTACTTAGGAGGGCGAGGGACCGGGGAGCTGTTTTTT	CASSYLGGRGTGELFF
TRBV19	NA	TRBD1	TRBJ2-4	TGTGCCAGCGGACAGGGAGCCAAAAACATTCAGTACTTC	CASGQGAKNIQYF
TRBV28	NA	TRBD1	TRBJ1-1	TGTGCCAGCCGTAGCCAGGGGGTTGGTGAAGCTTTCTTT	CASRSQGVGEAFF
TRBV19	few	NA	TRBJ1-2	TGTGCCAGTAGTTATAGAGGGAACTATGGCTACACCTTC	CASSYRGNYGYTF
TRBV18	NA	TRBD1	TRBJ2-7	TGTGCCAGCTCACGCGGATCGGACAGGTACGAGCAGTACTTC	CASSRGSDRYEQYF
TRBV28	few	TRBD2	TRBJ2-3	TGTGCCAGCAGTCTAGCGGGAGACACAGATACGCAGTATTTT	CASSLAGDTDTQYF
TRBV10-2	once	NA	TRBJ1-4	TGCGCCAGCAGTCGAGACAAGAATGAAAAACTGTTTTTT	CASSRDKNEKLFF
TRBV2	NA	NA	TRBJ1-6	TGTGCCAGCAGCAATTTAGAAGGGCATTCACCCCTCCACTTT	CASSNLEGHSPLHF
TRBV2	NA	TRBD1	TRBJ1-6	TGTGCCAGCAGTGATAACTTGTGGAGGGGGCGATCACCCCTCCACTTT	CASSDNLWRGRSPLHF
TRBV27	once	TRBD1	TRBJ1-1	TGTGCCAGCAGTAGACAGGGCATGAACACTGAAGCTTTCTTT	CASSRQGMNTEAFF
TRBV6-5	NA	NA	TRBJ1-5	TGTGCCAGCAGTTACGACCGCGGGAATCAGCCCCAGCATTTT	CASSYDRGNQPQHF
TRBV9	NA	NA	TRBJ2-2	TGTGCCAGCAGCGTAGTCGGTTTTACGAGAGGGGAGCTGTTTTTT	CASSVVGFTRGELFF
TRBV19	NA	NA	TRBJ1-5	TGTGCCAGTACCGGACCCACCAATCAGCCCCAGCATTTT	CASTGPTNQPQHF
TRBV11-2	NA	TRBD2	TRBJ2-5	TGTGCCAGCAGCTCCCGACTAGCGGGAGGGTCCAGGACCCAGTACTTC	CASSSRLAGGSRTQYF
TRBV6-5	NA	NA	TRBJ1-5	TGTGCCAGCAGACCGATCTCGGTCGGCAATCAGCCCCAGCATTTT	CASRPISVGNQPQHF
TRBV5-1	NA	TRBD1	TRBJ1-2	TGCGCCAGCAGCCCCCGGGACAGATGGTATGGCTACACCTTC	CASSPRDRWYGYTF
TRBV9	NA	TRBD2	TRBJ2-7	TGTGCCAGCAGCCGATGGGGACTAGCGACTTACGAGCAGTACTTC	CASSRWGLATYEQYF
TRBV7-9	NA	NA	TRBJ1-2	TGTGCCAGCAGCTTGGTCGGTGGAAACTATGGCTACACCTTC	CASSLVGGNYGYTF